These T cell receptor beta chains were read from a single sample in a study of control samples from healthy donors and cancer patients. Only in-frame clones appear in the TCRdb table, and some are missing; sequencing was by immunoSEQ multiplex PCR. Of about 79,000 clones in the sample, 93% are singletons; the top ten hold 1.3%. Source material: PBMCs. These receptors all stem from a woman aged 40 to 50 with lung cancer. Both conserved end residues are part of each CDR3. Fields, in order: J gene, D gene, clone size, V gene, CDR3 DNA, CDR3 protein. A D gene is named only where the DNA matches it firmly. Clone size is given for some rows only: seen once, a few or many times, or a class if the clone is expanded.

TRBJ2-1,TRBD2,-,TRBV19,TGTGCCAGTCAGTCTAGCGGGCCCTACAATGAGCAGTTCTTC,CASQSSGPYNEQFF
TRBJ1-5,-,-,TRBV11-2,TGTGCCAGCAGCTTTAATGTGGGCAATCAGCCCCAGCATTTT,CASSFNVGNQPQHF
TRBJ1-2,TRBD1,-,TRBV5-8,TGTGCCAGCAGCTTGGTGACAGGGAACTATGGCTACACCTTC,CASSLVTGNYGYTF
TRBJ2-3,-,-,TRBV7-6,TGTGCCAGCAGCTTTTTTAGCTCAGATACGCAGTATTTT,CASSFFSSDTQYF
TRBJ2-7,TRBD1,-,TRBV19,TGTGCCAGTAGTGCCGGACAGGGTCCTGACGAGCAGTACTTC,CASSAGQGPDEQYF
TRBJ1-6,-,-,TRBV18,TGTGCCAGCTCACCAATTCCCAATTCACCCCTCCACTTT,CASSPIPNSPLHF
TRBJ1-4,-,-,TRBV4-1,TGCGCCAGCAGCCAAGTGGTGGTTTTGGAAAAACTGTTTTTT,CASSQVVVLEKLFF
TRBJ2-7,-,-,TRBV6-1,TGTGCCAGCAGTGAACGGCTTTTCGAATTCTACGAGCAGTACTTC,CASSERLFEFYEQYF
TRBJ2-1,-,-,TRBV13,TGTGCCAGCAGCTTGGGGGCGTCCTACAATGAGCAGTTCTTC,CASSLGASYNEQFF
TRBJ1-2,-,-,TRBV3-1/TRBV3-2,TGTGCCAGCAGCCAAGACCGTCCTCTGAACTATGGCTACACCTTC,CASSQDRPLNYGYTF
TRBJ2-1,TRBD2,-,TRBV7-8,TGTGCCAGCAGCTTAGGGCTTAGCGGGGGTTACTACAATGAGCAGTTCTTC,CASSLGLSGGYYNEQFF
TRBJ2-7,-,once,TRBV18,TGTGCCAGCTCAGTCTCCCAAGTTGAGCAGTACTTC,CASSVSQVEQYF